The 18 T cell receptor beta chains reported below all come from one sample, sequenced in a study of graft-versus-host responses after intestinal transplantation. The table came from immunoSEQ multiplex PCR; TCRdb's copy has only in-frame clones and leaves some out. The table shows approximately 49,000 clones, with around 96% occurring only once. No cognate antigen is known for these TCRs. This specimen was unstimulated CD8+ T cells sorted from spleen or lymph node cells, taken before transplant. These receptors all come from a human donor who was the organ donor for an intestinal transplant.

The V and J genes are TRBV29-1 and TRBJ2-5; possibly TRBD2 for D (5 bases). CDR1 is SQVTM and CDR2 is ANQGSEA in the germline V gene. CDR3 length equals 13 residues. The V and J ends lost 2 bases and 0 bases respectively, with 7 bases between them. CDR3 sequence (DNA): TGCAGCGTTGAAAGGGAGTACCAAGAGACCCAGTACTTC. Encoded protein: CSVEREYQETQYF.

This clone was observed once. The V gene is TRBV5-4, the J gene TRBJ1-4, with TRBD1 identical over 9 bases. The CDR3 is made up of 14 amino acids. Losses at the gene ends were 0 bases for V and 8 bases for J; bases not matched to a gene: 2. Germline lookup yields CDR1 SGHNT and CDR2 YYREEE (reference sequence). The CDR3 region is CASSLDRGQEKLFF. CDR3 DNA sequence: TGTGCCAGCAGCTTGGACAGGGGGCAGGAAAAACTGTTTTTT.

The chain joins TRBV13 to TRBJ2-5, with D perhaps given as TRBD1 or TRBD2 (5 bases each). The DNA end is more similar to TRBJ2-7, so the J call may be wrong. CDR1 is PRHDT and CDR2 is FYEKMQ in the germline V gene (reference sequence). The CDR3 has 16 residues. The CDR3 DNA sequence: TGTGCCAGCAGCTCCACAGGACGGGGTTATGTCTACGAGCAGTACTTC. This sequence encodes CASSSTGRGYVYEQYF.

Turning to this clone: A read error may account for a junction end that differs from germline. The rearrangement uses TRBV6-6 and TRBJ1-1; the D is unclear. Germline CDR1 reads MNHNY; CDR2 reads SVGAGI (reference sequence). The CDR3 runs 12 residues. The CDR3 nucleotides are TGTGCCAGCCTCGCGGGAAACACTGAAGCTTCCTTT. It codes for CASLAGNTEASF.

V and J are TRBV5-6 and TRBJ1-4, with 12 bases lining up with TRBD1. This CDR3 comprises 17 residues. The V and J ends lost 4 bases and 7 bases, in that order; junction bases with no gene match: 11. Germline values: CDR1 SGHDT, CDR2 YYEEEE. The CDR3 DNA follows: TGTGCCAGCAGCCGGGGACAGGGGGCCGCATATGGTGAAAAACTGTTTTTT. This gives the protein CASSRGQGAAYGEKLFF.

The V gene is TRBV29-1, the J gene TRBJ1-2; the D gene is possibly TRBD1 (6 bases). Germline assignment: CDR1 SQVTM and CDR2 ANQGSEA. The CDR3 is made up of 11 amino acids. V was trimmed by 6 bases and J by 8 bases, leaving 13 bases between them. This CDR3 reads CSVNYRAGYTF. The DNA of the CDR3 is TGCAGCGTGAACTACAGGGCAGGCTACACCTTC.

The chain recombines TRBV11-1 with TRBJ1-1; D remains ambiguous. V dropped 2 bases and J dropped 1 base, with 8 bases sitting between them. Germline CDR1 SGHAT, CDR2 FQDESV (reference sequence). This CDR3 is built from 14 residues. CDR3 loop: CASSLTPANTEAFF. DNA for the CDR3: TGTGCCAGCAGCTTAACACCGGCGAACACTGAAGCTTTCTTT.

The V gene is TRBV16, the J gene TRBJ2-7; no firm D call. The CDR3 has 13 residues. Per germline, CDR1 KGHSY and CDR2 FQNENV. V lost 4 bases and J lost 5, with 12 bases in between. CDR3 in DNA: TGTGCCAGCAGCCTCAGAGAGATGCACGAGCAGTACTTC. It codes for CASSLREMHEQYF.

This chain uses TRBV6-5 with TRBJ1-2, with 7 bases identical to TRBD1. Germline CDR1 and CDR2: MNHEY and SVGAGI. With V trimmed by 8 bases and J by 4 bases, 10 bases remained unmatched. This CDR3 contains 14 residues. CDR3 coding DNA: TGTGCCAGCGCACCAGGACAGGCCGGCTATGGCTACACCTTC. It encodes CASAPGQAGYGYTF.

The rearrangement joins TRBV28 to TRBJ2-5; D tentatively reads TRBD1 or TRBD2 (5 bases each). Germline lookup yields CDR1 MDHEN and CDR2 SYDVKM. This CDR3 is 15 amino acids long. V was shortened by 5 bases and J by 1 base, with 14 bases between the two germline ends. CDR3 in amino acids: CASSLLRGVQETQYF. In DNA form, the CDR3 reads TGTGCCAGCAGTCTACTGAGGGGAGTCCAAGAGACCCAGTACTTC.

The V gene is TRBV7-6, the J gene TRBJ2-5, with 9 bases identical to TRBD2. Looked up from germline, CDR1 is SGHVS and CDR2 is FNYEAQ. The CDR3 loop spans 15 amino acids. V shed 5 bases, J shed 2 bases, and the junction held 6 bases outside the gene matches. The DNA of the CDR3 is TGTGCCAGCAGCCTTCTTAGCGGGGGACAAGAGACCCAGTACTTC. Encoded protein: CASSLLSGGQETQYF.

This clone appeared a few times. The chain's CDR3 is CASSIFGSNQPQHF. DNA for the CDR3: TGTGCCAGTAGTATTTTTGGTAGCAATCAGCCCCAGCATTTT. This chain links TRBV19 with TRBJ1-5; D is unresolved. This CDR3 spans 14 amino acids. Germline lookup yields CDR1 LNHDA and CDR2 SQIVND (reference sequence). V was trimmed by 3 bases and J by 0 bases, leaving 6 bases between them.

The V call is TRBV21-1, the J call TRBJ2-3; TRBD1 is taken as the D call from the table, unchecked against the DNA. TRBV21-1 is deemed a pseudogene. The CDR3 contains 16 residues. CDR3 bases: TGTGCCAGCAGCAAAGGGAGGACAGGGGTCACAGATACGCAGTATTTT. Amino acids: CASSKGRTGVTDTQYF.

The CDR3 region is CASGEDGTDTQYF. CDR3 DNA: TGTGCCAGCGGGGAGGATGGCACAGATACGCAGTATTTT. The V gene is TRBV27, the J gene TRBJ2-3, with D tentatively TRBD2 (6 bases). Germline CDR1 and CDR2: MNHEY and SMNVEV (reference sequence). The V end lost 8 bases, the J end lost 1 base, and 10 bases lay between the germline ends. The CDR3 totals 13 residues.

In this sample, this clone turned up once. V gene TRBV28 combines with J gene TRBJ2-3, with 8 positions matching TRBD1. Trimming removed 3 bases from V and 7 bases from J; junction bases left unmatched: 6. Germline CDR1 MDHEN, CDR2 SYDVKM. The CDR3 has 14 amino acids. The CDR3 DNA sequence: TGTGCCAGCAGTTTTAGACAGGGGTTTTATACGCAGTATTTT. This sequence encodes CASSFRQGFYTQYF. Supplemented by reference TRBV28 and TRBJ2-3, the full variable domain reads DVKVTQSSRYLVKRTGEKVFLECVQDMDHENMFWYRQDPGLGLRLIYFSYDVKMKEKGDIPEGYSVSREKKERFSLILESASTNQTSMYLCASSFRQGFYTQYFGPGTRLTVL.

V and J are TRBV6-6 and TRBJ2-3; a possible D gene is TRBD2 (6 bases). Trimming stripped 5 bases from V and 4 bases from J, with 13 bases between. Looked up from germline, CDR1 is MNHNY and CDR2 is SVGAGI (reference sequence). The CDR3 sequence is 14 residues long. Here the CDR3 reads CASSGAGLADTQYF. The CDR3 nucleotides are TGTGCCAGCAGTGGGGCGGGGCTCGCAGATACGCAGTATTTT.

The chain combines TRBV13 with TRBJ1-6; a possible D gene is TRBD1 (6 bases). Germline-derived CDR1 and CDR2 are PRHDT and FYEKMQ (reference sequence). V gave up 4 bases and J gave up 7 bases, with 20 bases separating them. CDR3 size: 17 residues. The CDR3 coding sequence is TGTGCCAGCAGCTCTCTTAGTGCAGGGGACCAGAATTCACCCCTCCACTTT. Translating it yields CASSSLSAGDQNSPLHF. Complete variable domain (other parts from reference TRBV13 and TRBJ1-6): AAGVIQSPRHLIKEKRETATLKCYPIPRHDTVYWYQQGPGQDPQFLISFYEKMQSDKGSIPDRFSAQQFSDYHSELNMSSLELGDSALYFCASSSLSAGDQNSPLHFGNGTRLTVT.

This clone has only one observation. The rearrangement links TRBV7-9 to TRBJ1-2; tentatively, D is TRBD1 (5 bases). V shed 2 bases and J shed 4 bases, with 17 bases lying between them. This CDR3 region has 16 residues. Germline V gene data show CDR1 as SEHNR and CDR2 as FQNEAQ (reference sequence). CDR3 loop: CASSLRPIDSSYGYTF. The DNA for the CDR3 is TGTGCCAGCAGCTTAAGGCCCATCGACAGCAGCTATGGCTACACCTTC.